This T cell receptor (beta chain) was documented in a study of shared clonotypes between healthy human individuals. A CD45RA+ naive subset and a CD45RA-negative memory subset were split from CD4+ cells. Replicate PCRs run on sorted subsets employed about 220 ng DNA, around 31,000 T cell genomes. Profiled with immunoSEQ multiplex PCR; TCRdb holds only in-frame clones, not every one. This sample yields approximately 2.5 million clones, of which more than 80% are seen a single time; 0.11% to 0.15% belongs to the top ten. This clonotype was obtained from a man between 18 and 29 years old in good health. Sequences were obtained from naive CD4+ T cells sorted from blood. Subset specified: CD45RA+ positively selected.

In nucleotides, the CDR3 is TGTGCCAGCGGCGAAGTGCAGTTGAATGAGCAGTTCTTC. It codes for CASGEVQLNEQFF. The gene calls are TRBV5-4 and TRBJ2-1; D unresolved. The CDR3 has 13 residues. The V gene lost 7 bases and the J gene lost 7 bases, with 15 bases spanning the gap. Germline values: CDR1 SGHNT, CDR2 YYREEE (reference sequence).